This TCR beta chain was recorded in a study of cytomegalovirus exposure and HLA in healthy donors. The overall study: The approximately 110 validation repertoires used a platform that matched the one used for the approximately 610 first-cohort repertoires, as a later analysis reported.

Study conclusions and caveats: The investigators catalogued 150 to 200 TCR beta chains as cytomegalovirus-associated. Most TCRs appeared rarely, but some public TCRs recurred in many donors.

On this clone: Its target is unknown.

CDR3 length: 13 residues. Germline lookup yields CDR1 MNHEY and CDR2 SVGAGI. The V and J ends lost 6 bases and 2 bases respectively, with 10 bases between them. Produced via immunoSEQ multiplex PCR; TCRdb's table is partial and in-frame only. The data show approximately 110,000 clones, with 85% to 95% seen just once and roughly 1.2% held by the top ten. This receptor was obtained from a woman aged 18-29 years in good health and CMV-seronegative. This rearrangement joins TRBV6-5 to TRBJ2-5, with a possible D match to TRBD1 (5 bases). The sequenced sample consisted of PBMCs. CDR3 DNA sequence: TGTGCCAGCAGCCCAGGGATACAAGAGACCCAGTACTTC. This codes for CASSPGIQETQYF.